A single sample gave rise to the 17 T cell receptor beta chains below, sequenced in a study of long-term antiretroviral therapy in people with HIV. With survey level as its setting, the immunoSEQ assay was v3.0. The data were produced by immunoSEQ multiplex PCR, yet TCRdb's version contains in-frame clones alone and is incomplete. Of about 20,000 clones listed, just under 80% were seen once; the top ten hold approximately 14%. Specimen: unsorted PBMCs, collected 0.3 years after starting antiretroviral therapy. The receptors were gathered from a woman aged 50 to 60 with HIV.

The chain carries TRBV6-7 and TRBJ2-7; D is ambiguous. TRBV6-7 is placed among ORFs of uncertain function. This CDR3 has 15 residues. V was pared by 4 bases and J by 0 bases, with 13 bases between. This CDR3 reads CASSSGPTPSYEQYF. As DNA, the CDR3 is TGTGCCAGCAGTTCCGGACCAACACCCTCCTACGAGCAGTACTTC.

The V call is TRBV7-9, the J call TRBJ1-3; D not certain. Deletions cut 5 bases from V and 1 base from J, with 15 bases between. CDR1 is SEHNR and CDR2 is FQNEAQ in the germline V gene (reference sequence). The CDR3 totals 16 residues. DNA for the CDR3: TGTGCCAGCAGCATGGGTATCCTGTCGTCTGGAAACACCATATATTTT. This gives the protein CASSMGILSSGNTIYF.

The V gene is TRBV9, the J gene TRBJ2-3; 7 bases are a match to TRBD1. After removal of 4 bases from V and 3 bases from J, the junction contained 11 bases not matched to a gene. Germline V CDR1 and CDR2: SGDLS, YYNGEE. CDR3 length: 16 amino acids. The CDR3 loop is CASSTRTGSPTDTQYF. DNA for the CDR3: TGTGCCAGCAGCACCCGGACAGGATCTCCTACAGATACGCAGTATTTT.

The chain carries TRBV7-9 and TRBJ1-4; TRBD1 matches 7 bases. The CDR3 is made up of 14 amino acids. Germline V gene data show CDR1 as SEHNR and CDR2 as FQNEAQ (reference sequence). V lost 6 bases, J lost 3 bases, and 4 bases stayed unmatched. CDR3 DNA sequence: TGTGCCAGCAGTTCCACAGGGGCTAATGAAAAACTGTTTTTT. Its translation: CASSSTGANEKLFF.

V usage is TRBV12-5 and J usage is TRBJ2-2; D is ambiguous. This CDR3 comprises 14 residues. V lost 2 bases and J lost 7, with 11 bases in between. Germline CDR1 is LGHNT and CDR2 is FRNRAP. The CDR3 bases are TGTGCTAGTGGTTTGTCGGGCTCGGACGGGGAGCTGTTTTTT. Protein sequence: CASGLSGSDGELFF. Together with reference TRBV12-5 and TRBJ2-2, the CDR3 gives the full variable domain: DARVTQTPRHKVTEMGQEVTMRCQPILGHNTVFWYRQTMMQGLELLAYFRNRAPLDDSGMPKDRFSAEMPDATLATLKIQPSEPRDSAVYFCASGLSGSDGELFFGEGSRLTVL.

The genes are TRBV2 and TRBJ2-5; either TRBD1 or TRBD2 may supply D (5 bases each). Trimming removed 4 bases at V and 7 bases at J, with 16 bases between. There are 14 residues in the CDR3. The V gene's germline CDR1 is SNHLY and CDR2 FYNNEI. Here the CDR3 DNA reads TGTGCCAGCAGTGGGGGGAGCTTGGTACCGACCCAGTACTTC. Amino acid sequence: CASSGGSLVPTQYF. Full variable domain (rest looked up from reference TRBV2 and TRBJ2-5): EPEVTQTPSHQVTQMGQEVILRCVPISNHLYFYWYRQILGQKVEFLVSFYNNEISEKSEIFDDQFSVERPDGSNFTLKIRSTKLEDSAMYFCASSGGSLVPTQYFGPGTRLLVL.

CDR3 loop: CASSLSGGQGSNQPQHF. CDR3 nucleotides: TGTGCCAGCAGTTTATCTGGGGGACAGGGGAGCAATCAGCCCCAGCATTTT. The chain couples TRBV27 to TRBJ1-5, with 10 bases aligning to TRBD1. The CDR3 has 17 amino acids. Germline CDR1 reads MNHEY; CDR2 reads SMNVEV (reference sequence). J was trimmed by 1 base and V by 0 bases; bases with no gene match: 3.

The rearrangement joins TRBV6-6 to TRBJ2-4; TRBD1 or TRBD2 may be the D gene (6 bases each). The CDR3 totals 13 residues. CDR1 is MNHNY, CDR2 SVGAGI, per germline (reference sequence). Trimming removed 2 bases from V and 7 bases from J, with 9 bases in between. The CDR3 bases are TGTGCCAGCAGTTACAGGGGGAGGAACATTCAGTACTTC. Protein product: CASSYRGRNIQYF.

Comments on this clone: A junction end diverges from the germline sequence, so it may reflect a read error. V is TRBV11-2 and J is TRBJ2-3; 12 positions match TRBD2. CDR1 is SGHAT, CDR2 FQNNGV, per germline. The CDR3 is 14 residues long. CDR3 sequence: CASSRLAGDPKPHF. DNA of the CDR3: TGTGCCAGCAGCAGACTAGCGGGGGACCCAAAGCCACATTTT.

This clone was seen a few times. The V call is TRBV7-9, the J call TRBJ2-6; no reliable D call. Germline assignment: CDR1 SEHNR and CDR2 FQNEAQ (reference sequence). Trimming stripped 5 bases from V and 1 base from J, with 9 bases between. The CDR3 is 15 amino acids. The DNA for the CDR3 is TGTGCCAGCAGCGAGCTGGGTTCTGGGGCCAACGTCCTGACTTTC. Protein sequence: CASSELGSGANVLTF.

The CDR3 protein is CASTNRAPNTGELFF. CDR3 sequence (DNA): TGTGCCAGCACAAACCGGGCCCCCAACACCGGGGAGCTGTTTTTT. This sequence joins TRBV2 and TRBJ2-2, with D hard to call. The CDR3 has 15 amino acids. Germline CDR1 reads SNHLY; CDR2 reads FYNNEI. V was shortened by 7 bases and J by 2 bases, with 14 bases between the two germline ends.

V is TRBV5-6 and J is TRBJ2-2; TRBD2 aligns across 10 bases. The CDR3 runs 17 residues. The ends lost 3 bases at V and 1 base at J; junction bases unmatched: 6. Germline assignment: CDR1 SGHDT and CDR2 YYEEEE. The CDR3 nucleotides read TGTGCCAGCAGCTCAAACCTAGCGGGGGTGAACACCGGGGAGCTGTTTTTT. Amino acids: CASSSNLAGVNTGELFF.

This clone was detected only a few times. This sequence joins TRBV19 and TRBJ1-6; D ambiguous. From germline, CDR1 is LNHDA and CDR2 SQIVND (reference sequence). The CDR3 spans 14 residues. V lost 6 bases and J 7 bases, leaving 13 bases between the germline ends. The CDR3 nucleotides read TGTGCCAGTAGCTTCGAGGTGTGGAATTCACCCCTCCACTTT. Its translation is CASSFEVWNSPLHF.

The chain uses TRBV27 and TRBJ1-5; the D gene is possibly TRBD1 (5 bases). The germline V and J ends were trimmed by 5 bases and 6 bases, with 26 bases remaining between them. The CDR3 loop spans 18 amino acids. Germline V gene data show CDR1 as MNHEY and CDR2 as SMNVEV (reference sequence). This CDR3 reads CASSPTDSGGGSRQPQHF. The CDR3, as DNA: TGTGCCAGCAGTCCTACGGACTCCGGGGGAGGGAGCCGTCAGCCCCAGCATTTT.

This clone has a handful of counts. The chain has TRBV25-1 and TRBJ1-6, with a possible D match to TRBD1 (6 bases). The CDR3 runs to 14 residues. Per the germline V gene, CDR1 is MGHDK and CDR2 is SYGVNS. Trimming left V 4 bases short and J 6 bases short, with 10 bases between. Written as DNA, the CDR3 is TGTGCCAGCAGTGGGACGGACAGTAATTCACCCCTCCACTTT. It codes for CASSGTDSNSPLHF.

In DNA, the CDR3 is TGTGCCAGCAGTCCGGGACGGTACAATGAGCAGTTCTTC. Its translation: CASSPGRYNEQFF. This chain connects TRBV28 to TRBJ2-1; possibly TRBD1 or TRBD2 for D (5 bases each). The length of the CDR3 is 13 residues. The germline CDR1 and CDR2 sequences are MDHEN and SYDVKM. V dropped 5 bases and J dropped 4 bases, with 9 bases sitting between them.

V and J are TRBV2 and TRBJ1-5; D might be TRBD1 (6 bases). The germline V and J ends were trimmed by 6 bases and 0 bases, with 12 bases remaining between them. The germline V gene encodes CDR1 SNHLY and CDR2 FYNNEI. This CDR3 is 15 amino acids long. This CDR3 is CASSEGHNSNQPQHF. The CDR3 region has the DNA TGTGCCAGCAGCGAGGGACACAATAGCAATCAGCCCCAGCATTTT.